Given below is one T cell receptor beta chain in context. The data derive from a study of blood T cell repertoires in COVID-19. For the study at large: COVID-19 samples, acute and convalescent, were from the United States, Italy and Spain. The analysed material was cDNA or gDNA that came from T cells, B-cell-depleted T cells, or PBMCs.

Between the trimmed V and J ends, which lost 6 bases and 9 bases, there was a span of 15 bases. Germline loops: CDR1 MNHEY, CDR2 SVGAGI. This CDR3 is 13 amino acids long. The authors' processing: Reference gene primer amplification gave nucleated cell count estimates. Assay used: immunoSEQ multiplex PCR; TCRdb lists only in-frame clones, some missing. The V and J calls and the clone size are those of that table, but D and trimming were determined from the DNA. This sample has under 30,000 clones, with roughly 87% found just once. The sequencing input was peripheral blood. The V call is TRBV6-5, the J call TRBJ2-1, with a possible D match to TRBD2 (6 bases). This clonotype originated in a human donor in a cohort sampled during active COVID-19. The CDR3 nucleotides are TGTGCCAGCAGGGGGACTTCGGATGGTGAGCAGTTCTTC. Translation: CASRGTSDGEQFF.